These 24 T cell receptor beta chains were sequenced from one sample in a study of T-cell reconstitution after alpha-beta-depleted transplantation in children. This sample's TCRbeta library carried unique molecular identifier barcodes. TCRdb recomputed calls from the PCR reads with MiXCR, one row per CDR3 protein. The data hold 170,000 or so distinct CDR3 sequences, with approximately 7% observed a single time. Sequencing was performed on PBMCs from the stem cell graft donor, taken from the stem cell graft. Receptors were obtained from a human donor who donated a stem cell graft to a child with Wiskott-Aldrich syndrome.

This clonotype has a count of ten or more. V usage is TRBV20-1 and J usage is TRBJ2-7; the D gene could be TRBD1 or TRBD2 (5 bases each). CDR3 length: 13 residues. Germline V lookup: CDR1 DFQATT, CDR2 SNEGSKA (reference sequence). Trimming took 4 bases from V and 4 from J, leaving 14 bases between them. CDR3 DNA: TGCAGTGCTATGGGACCGGAAGGGTACGAGCAGTACTTC. Residues: CSAMGPEGYEQYF.

This clonotype has a count of ten or more. This rearrangement joins TRBV6-6 to TRBJ1-1; unclear D gene. Germline CDR1 is MNHNY and CDR2 is SVGAGI (reference sequence). CDR3 size: 12 residues. V gave up 6 bases and J gave up 6 bases, with 11 bases separating them. The CDR3 nucleotides read TGTGCCAGCAGACCGTTTTTCGCTGAAGCTTTCTTT. Translation gives CASRPFFAEAFF.

This clonotype was found many times. The genes are TRBV5-1 and TRBJ1-4, with D possibly TRBD1 on 6 matching bases. The germline V and J ends were trimmed by 4 bases and 10 bases, with 14 bases remaining between them. Per the germline V gene, CDR1 is SGHRS and CDR2 is YFSETQ. The CDR3 length is 13 residues. CDR3 amino acids: CASSEQGGGKLFF. The CDR3 nucleotides are TGCGCCAGCAGCGAACAGGGAGGGGGAAAACTGTTTTTT.

This clonotype was seen at least ten times. The V call is TRBV29-1, the J call TRBJ1-1, with a possible D match to TRBD1 (5 bases). V gave up 6 bases and J gave up 0 bases, with 17 bases separating them. This CDR3 comprises 15 residues. Germline lookup yields CDR1 SQVTM and CDR2 ANQGSEA. This chain's CDR3 is CSVPPRGGMNTEAFF. DNA of the CDR3: TGCAGCGTCCCACCTAGGGGTGGCATGAACACTGAAGCTTTCTTT.

This clonotype was detected ten times or more. The chain carries TRBV6-5 and TRBJ2-7; D tentatively reads TRBD1 or TRBD2 (5 bases each). The CDR3 is made up of 15 amino acids. V was clipped by 0 bases and J by 6 bases, with 15 bases between them. Germline V gene data show CDR1 as MNHEY and CDR2 as SVGAGI. The CDR3 nucleotides are TGTGCCAGCAGTTACTCGAAGTGGGACCCCCGCGAGCAGTACTTC. It specifies CASSYSKWDPREQYF.

This clonotype was seen a few times. The chain carries TRBV30 and TRBJ1-1; no reliable D call. V lost 0 bases and J 4 bases, leaving 9 bases between the germline ends. The CDR3 contains 13 residues. Germline V gives CDR1 GTSNPN, CDR2 SVGIG (reference sequence). CDR3 DNA sequence: TGTGCCTGGAGTGTAGGCGTAGCCACTGAAGCTTTCTTT. Protein product: CAWSVGVATEAFF.

This clonotype was detected only a few times. The rearrangement uses TRBV5-5 and TRBJ2-1, with D possibly matching TRBD2 (5 bases). The CDR3 is made up of 15 amino acids. Per germline, CDR1 SGHKS and CDR2 YYEKEE (reference sequence). Trimming shortened V by 0 bases and J by 8 bases, and 15 bases separated the two germline ends. The CDR3 sequence is CASSLAVLLVYEQFF. For the CDR3, the DNA is TGTGCCAGCAGCTTGGCCGTATTACTAGTCTATGAGCAGTTCTTC.

This clonotype was detected ten times or more. This rearrangement joins TRBV12-3 or TRBV12-4 to TRBJ1-5; 7 nucleotides line up with TRBD1. The CDR3 runs to 16 residues. V shed 4 bases, J shed 6 bases, and the junction held 12 bases outside the gene matches. CDR3 DNA: TGTGCCAGCAGTTCAGAGGGGGCGCGACGAAGTCAGCCCCAGCATTTT. Encoded protein: CASSSEGARRSQPQHF.

This clonotype was detected many times. J is TRBJ2-1 and V is TRBV7-2; 14 nucleotides match TRBD2. The V segment lost 4 bases and the J segment 9 bases; nucleotides outside the gene matches: 5. This CDR3 spans 15 amino acids. Per germline, CDR1 SGHTA and CDR2 FQGNSA. CDR3 sequence (DNA): TGTGCCAGCAGCTCGACTAGCGGGAGGGCCCGTGAGCAGTTCTTC. Protein sequence: CASSSTSGRAREQFF.

This clonotype was observed a handful of times. The rearrangement joins TRBV7-8 to TRBJ2-7; D possibly matches TRBD1 or TRBD2 (6 bases each). This CDR3 has 14 amino acids. Germline V gives CDR1 SGHVS, CDR2 FQNEAQ. With 5 bases removed from V and 2 bases from J, the gap between germline ends came to 13 bases. The CDR3 loop reads CASSHGGDAYEQYF. The CDR3 DNA is TGTGCCAGCAGCCACGGGGGCGACGCCTACGAGCAGTACTTC.

This clonotype has just one count. A read error may be the cause here, since a much bigger clone is one base away. It is likely a read error, because the conserved phenylalanine at the end of the CDR3 is missing. The chain carries TRBV24-1 and TRBJ2-3; tentative D call: TRBD2 (6 bases). The V and J ends lost 5 bases and 1 base respectively, with 6 bases between them. Per germline, CDR1 KGHDR and CDR2 SFDVKD. This CDR3 region has 13 residues. CDR3: CATSGEGTDTQYS. In nucleotides, the CDR3 is TGTGCCACCAGTGGGGAGGGCACAGATACGCAGTATTCT.

This clonotype was seen ten or more times. The chain carries TRBV2 and TRBJ2-3; D remains ambiguous. Germline-derived CDR1 and CDR2 are SNHLY and FYNNEI. CDR3 length equals 13 residues. V lost 6 bases to trimming and J lost 2 bases, with 9 bases between them. The chain's CDR3 is CASRSYDTDTQYF. CDR3 bases: TGTGCCAGCAGGAGCTACGACACAGATACGCAGTATTTT.

The V and J genes are TRBV11-1 and TRBJ2-6; D unresolved. This CDR3 has 17 amino acids. Germline CDR1 SGHAT, CDR2 FQDESV (reference sequence). The ends were cut back, 4 bases at V and 2 bases at J, with 15 bases in the middle. The CDR3 loop reads CASSSPGRGAGANVLTF. The DNA of the CDR3 is TGTGCCAGCAGCTCACCGGGCCGCGGAGCTGGGGCCAACGTCCTGACTTTC.

Remarks on this clonotype: This may arise from a read error, as a much more abundant clone is one base away. The J gene is TRBJ2-2, the V gene TRBV5-8, with 9 bases lining up with TRBD1. The CDR3 is made up of 16 amino acids. CDR1 is SGHTS, CDR2 YDEGEE, per germline. Trimming removed 9 bases from V and 6 bases from J; junction bases left unmatched: 15. CDR3 sequence (DNA): TGTGCCATTACCCTCCCACCGGGACAGGGCCCCGGGGAGCTGTTTTTT. Its translation: CAITLPPGQGPGELFF.

In this sample, this clonotype turned up many times. The V call is TRBV12-3 or TRBV12-4, the J call TRBJ1-1; 8 bases are shared with TRBD1. V shed 6 bases, J shed 7 bases, and the junction held 7 bases outside the gene matches. This CDR3 spans 13 amino acids. The chain's CDR3 is CASSLVGTGEAFF. The CDR3 DNA is TGTGCCAGCAGCCTTGTGGGGACAGGTGAAGCTTTCTTT.

There are many counts of this clonotype. The chain uses TRBV20-1 and TRBJ2-2; the D is unclear. This CDR3 is 13 amino acids long. V was trimmed by 7 bases and J by 2 bases, leaving 11 bases between them. Germline assignment: CDR1 DFQATT and CDR2 SNEGSKA (reference sequence). In DNA form, the CDR3 reads TGCAGTGGGCTCCCCCTTAACACCGGGGAGCTGTTTTTT. Protein sequence: CSGLPLNTGELFF.

This clonotype was seen at least ten times. The chain employs TRBV20-1 and TRBJ2-2; unclear D gene. Trimming shortened V by 1 base and J by 9 bases, and 6 bases separated the two germline ends. Germline V lookup: CDR1 DFQATT, CDR2 SNEGSKA (reference sequence). The CDR3 sequence is 11 residues long. DNA for the CDR3: TGCAGTGCTAGAGTTCGCCGGGAGCTGTTTTTT. This encodes CSARVRRELFF.

This clonotype appeared many times. V usage is TRBV20-1 and J usage is TRBJ2-3, with 9 bases lining up with TRBD2. V shed 5 bases, J shed 5 bases, and the junction held 8 bases outside the gene matches. The CDR3 extends over 14 amino acids. Germline CDR1 is DFQATT and CDR2 is SNEGSKA (reference sequence). This CDR3 is CSALEGGRGDTQYF. DNA for the CDR3: TGCAGTGCTCTCGAGGGCGGGAGGGGAGATACGCAGTATTTT.

This sequence joins TRBV7-8 and TRBJ2-7; 12 nucleotides align to TRBD1. CDR1 is SGHVS and CDR2 is FQNEAQ in the germline V gene. Germline trimming cut 5 bases from V and 4 bases from J; bases unmatched to any gene: 9. This CDR3 comprises 16 residues. The CDR3 nucleotides read TGTGCCAGCAGCCCTACCCCGGGACAGGGGGCGTACGAGCAGTACTTC. Amino acids: CASSPTPGQGAYEQYF.

As for this clonotype: Just one base apart from a much larger clone, this may be a read error. J is TRBJ1-4 and V is TRBV12-3 or TRBV12-4; 7 nucleotides match TRBD1. This CDR3 comprises 15 residues. CDR3 sequence reads: CASRSTGAANVKLFF. The CDR3 DNA follows: TGTGCCAGCAGATCCACAGGGGCGGCTAATGTAAAACTGTTTTTT.

The sample holds many counts of this clonotype. The chain combines TRBV12-3 or TRBV12-4 with TRBJ2-1; D is possibly TRBD1 or TRBD2 (6 bases each). CDR3 length: 16 amino acids. Trimming left V 4 bases short and J 0 bases short, with 13 bases between. The CDR3 sequence: CASSSLEGGSYNEQFF. CDR3 in DNA: TGTGCCAGCAGTTCACTAGAGGGGGGCTCCTACAATGAGCAGTTCTTC.

This clonotype was observed at least ten times. The rearrangement joins TRBV28 to TRBJ1-6, with a tentative D call TRBD1 (5 bases). V was trimmed by 2 bases and J by 5 bases, leaving 10 bases between them. Germline V gives CDR1 MDHEN, CDR2 SYDVKM. The CDR3 spans 15 residues. CDR3 coding DNA: TGTGCCAGCAGTTTAAGGTCAGGGAATAATTCACCCCTCCACTTT. Encoded protein: CASSLRSGNNSPLHF.

Many counts were recorded for this clonotype. This chain uses TRBV5-1 with TRBJ2-5; D gene unclear. Trimming shortened V by 4 bases and J by 5 bases, and 12 bases separated the two germline ends. Germline assignment: CDR1 SGHRS and CDR2 YFSETQ. CDR3 length: 13 amino acids. The CDR3 region is CASSLVSRETQYF. CDR3 DNA sequence: TGCGCCAGCAGCCTTGTAAGCCGTGAGACCCAGTACTTC.

This clonotype has at least ten counts. The chain has TRBV7-9 and TRBJ2-1; the D is unclear. Germline V lookup: CDR1 SEHNR, CDR2 FQNEAQ (reference sequence). Trimming left V 1 base short and J 4 bases short, with 11 bases between. The CDR3 extends over 15 amino acids. CDR3 nucleotides: TGTGCCAGCAGCTTAGGTACCATACCGTACAATGAGCAGTTCTTC. Amino acids: CASSLGTIPYNEQFF. Variable domain in full (rest from reference TRBV7-9 and TRBJ2-1): DTGVSQNPRHKITKRGQNVTFRCDPISEHNRLYWYRQTLGQGPEFLTYFQNEAQLEKSRLLSDRFSAERPKGSFSTLEIQRTEQGDSAMYLCASSLGTIPYNEQFFGPGTRLTVL.